The 19 T cell receptor beta chains below all came from one sample that was sequenced in a study of glioma-infiltrating T cells after dendritic cell vaccination. Time point indicated: after dendritic cell vaccination, including at tumor progression/relapse. TCRdb's copy holds only in-frame clones and misses some; the assay was immunoSEQ multiplex PCR. Of approximately 93,000 clones in the sample, around 85% are singletons; the top ten hold 7.5% to 8.5%. Sequencing was performed on blood, taken after dendritic cell vaccination. The receptors come from a human donor with glioblastoma.

This chain connects TRBV25-1 to TRBJ2-7; D gene unclear. The CDR3 loop spans 12 amino acids. CDR1 MGHDK and CDR2 SYGVNS come from the germline V gene. V dropped 4 bases and J dropped 2 bases, with 6 bases sitting between them. CDR3 residues: CASSGLAYEQYF. The CDR3 nucleotides are TGTGCCAGCAGTGGTTTAGCCTACGAGCAGTACTTC.

This chain connects TRBV5-1 to TRBJ1-1; D gene unclear. Germline lookup yields CDR1 SGHRS and CDR2 YFSETQ. The CDR3 contains 15 residues. Deletions cut 0 bases from V and 0 bases from J, with 9 bases between. The CDR3 sequence: CASSLATAVNTEAFF. CDR3 in DNA: TGCGCCAGCAGCTTGGCCACAGCAGTGAACACTGAAGCTTTCTTT. Looking up the rest from reference TRBV5-1 and TRBJ1-1 gives the full variable domain: KAGVTQTPRYLIKTRGQQVTLSCSPISGHRSVSWYQQTPGQGLQFLFEYFSETQRNKGNFPGRFSGRQFSNSRSEMNVSTLELGDSALYLCASSLATAVNTEAFFGQGTRLTVV.

V is TRBV6-5 and J is TRBJ2-7; D unclear. There are 15 residues in the CDR3. V was clipped by 7 bases and J by 6 bases, with 22 bases between them. CDR1 and CDR2 from the germline V gene are MNHEY and SVGAGI. This CDR3 reads CASTSDGPPYLEQYF. DNA of the CDR3: TGTGCCAGCACCTCAGATGGGCCCCCATACCTCGAGCAGTACTTC.

The rearrangement uses TRBV2 and TRBJ1-2, with TRBD1 as a possible D gene (5 bases). This CDR3 is 13 amino acids long. Trimming left V 4 bases short and J 2 bases short, with 8 bases between. Per the germline V gene, CDR1 is SNHLY and CDR2 is FYNNEI. CDR3 nucleotide sequence: TGTGCCAGCAGTGTGGACAAGAACTATGGCTACACCTTC. Translated: CASSVDKNYGYTF.

This clone was picked up one time. The rearrangement joins TRBV18 to TRBJ2-7; 11 bases are shared with TRBD1. The germline V gene encodes CDR1 KGHSH and CDR2 LQKENI. The CDR3 runs 17 residues. V gave up 5 bases and J gave up 5 bases; unmatched junction bases: 14. The CDR3 here is CASSTTGGTGGSHEQYF. The CDR3 DNA reads TGTGCCAGCTCAACCACAGGGGGGACAGGGGGTTCTCACGAGCAGTACTTC.

The chain joins TRBV28 to TRBJ2-3; 10 bases are shared with TRBD2. The CDR3 is 14 residues long. The V gene's germline CDR1 is MDHEN and CDR2 SYDVKM. Losses at the gene ends were 6 bases for V and 11 bases for J; bases not matched to a gene: 11. CDR3 residues: CASSQLAGGRKQYF. The DNA of the CDR3 is TGTGCCAGCAGCCAATTAGCGGGAGGAAGGAAGCAGTATTTT.

This sequence joins TRBV13 and TRBJ2-7; 11 bases agree with TRBD1. V trimming: 6 bases; J trimming: 2 bases; junction bases outside the gene matches: 6. The CDR3 is 15 amino acids. Looked up from germline, CDR1 is PRHDT and CDR2 is FYEKMQ (reference sequence). The CDR3 DNA reads TGTGCCAGCAGGCCCGGGACAGGGGGACCCTACGAGCAGTACTTC. Its translation: CASRPGTGGPYEQYF.

The V call is TRBV19, the J call TRBJ1-2, with D perhaps TRBD1 (6 bases). The CDR3 extends over 14 amino acids. Trimming stripped 3 bases from V and 2 bases from J, with 10 bases between. Germline V gene lookup returns CDR1 LNHDA and CDR2 SQIVND (reference sequence). As DNA, the CDR3 is TGTGCCAGTAGTATGGTGGACAGCAACTATGGCTACACCTTC. Translating it yields CASSMVDSNYGYTF.

The chain employs TRBV6-5 and TRBJ1-2; D possibly corresponds to TRBD1 (6 bases). This CDR3 spans 14 amino acids. Looked up from germline, CDR1 is MNHEY and CDR2 is SVGAGI. Deletions cut 3 bases from V and 4 bases from J, with 12 bases between. CDR3 coding DNA: TGTGCCAGCAGTTATAAGGGGGAAGGCTATGGCTACACCTTC. It yields the protein CASSYKGEGYGYTF.

The chain recombines TRBV18 with TRBJ1-2, with D perhaps matching TRBD1 (6 bases). Trimming shortened V by 3 bases and J by 6 bases, and 8 bases separated the two germline ends. CDR1 is KGHSH and CDR2 is LQKENI in the germline V gene. The CDR3 loop spans 12 amino acids. The CDR3 coding sequence is TGTGCCAGCTCACCGAACAGGGATGGCTACACCTTC. Its protein product is CASSPNRDGYTF. Looking up the rest from reference TRBV18 and TRBJ1-2 gives the full variable domain: NAGVMQNPRHLVRRRGQEARLRCSPMKGHSHVYWYRQLPEEGLKFMVYLQKENIIDESGMPKERFSAEFPKEGPSILRIQQVVRGDSAAYFCASSPNRDGYTFGSGTRLTVV.

The V call is TRBV7-2, the J call TRBJ2-3; no clear D gene. Germline V CDR1 and CDR2: SGHTA, FQGNSA. The CDR3 sequence is 13 residues long. With 5 bases removed from V and 6 bases from J, the gap between germline ends came to 12 bases. The CDR3 sequence: CASSQNAGDTQYF. The CDR3 coding sequence is TGTGCCAGCAGCCAAAACGCCGGGGATACGCAGTATTTT.

About this clone: Other DNA sequences in this specimen translate into the identical CDR3. The chain joins TRBV19 to TRBJ2-5, with a tentative D call TRBD1 (6 bases). Germline V gives CDR1 LNHDA, CDR2 SQIVND (reference sequence). This CDR3 contains 14 residues. Between the trimmed V and J ends, which lost 4 bases and 1 base, there was a span of 10 bases. CDR3 region: CASSTRQVQETQYF. CDR3 sequence (DNA): TGTGCCAGTAGTACTAGACAGGTCCAAGAGACCCAGTACTTC.

The count of this clone is one. The V call is TRBV7-9, the J call TRBJ2-7; 7 bases map to TRBD1. Germline loops: CDR1 SEHNR, CDR2 FQNEAQ (reference sequence). CDR3 length equals 15 residues. J lost 5 bases, V lost 2 bases, and 9 bases had no gene match. The CDR3 DNA reads as TGTGCCAGCAGCTTAACGACAGGGATGCTCCACGAGCAGTACTTC. This gives the protein CASSLTTGMLHEQYF.

This clone occurred a few times. J is TRBJ2-5 and V is TRBV7-9; D gene ambiguous. The V gene's germline CDR1 is SEHNR and CDR2 FQNEAQ (reference sequence). The CDR3 has 16 residues. The germline V and J ends were trimmed by 3 bases and 0 bases, with 14 bases remaining between them. DNA of the CDR3: TGTGCCAGCAGCTTTACTTGGAAGACATACCAAGAGACCCAGTACTTC. It encodes CASSFTWKTYQETQYF.

V and J are TRBV7-2 and TRBJ2-1, with 12 bases that match TRBD2. V lost 4 bases, J lost 3 bases, and 7 bases stayed unmatched. This CDR3 comprises 17 residues. Germline V gene data show CDR1 as SGHTA and CDR2 as FQGNSA. This CDR3 is CASSSLTSGRYYNEQFF. The DNA of the CDR3 is TGTGCCAGCAGCTCACTAACTAGCGGGAGGTACTACAATGAGCAGTTCTTC.

The gene calls are TRBV19 and TRBJ2-3; 8 positions agree with TRBD1. With V trimmed by 5 bases and J by 3 bases, 10 bases remained unmatched. This CDR3 is built from 16 residues. Germline values: CDR1 LNHDA, CDR2 SQIVND (reference sequence). CDR3 sequence (DNA): TGTGCCAGTAGTCCCAAGTCACAGGGGGTAACAGATACGCAGTATTTT. It encodes CASSPKSQGVTDTQYF.

This clone was found a few times. The rearrangement joins TRBV6-5 to TRBJ1-1; a possible D gene is TRBD1 (6 bases). Trimming removed 2 bases at V and 3 bases at J, with 16 bases between. The CDR3 has 16 residues. Germline V gives CDR1 MNHEY, CDR2 SVGAGI. Written as DNA, the CDR3 is TGTGCCAGCAGTTACCCCGGGGAGGGGGTGGACACTGAAGCTTTCTTT. Residues: CASSYPGEGVDTEAFF.

The V gene is TRBV27, the J gene TRBJ2-3; 7 bases match TRBD2. V lost 2 bases, J lost 8 bases, and 7 bases stayed unmatched. The CDR3 length is 14 residues. Germline V gene lookup returns CDR1 MNHEY and CDR2 SMNVEV (reference sequence). CDR3 in amino acids: CASSLPSAGRTQYF. CDR3 nucleotide sequence: TGTGCCAGCAGTTTACCTTCAGCGGGACGTACGCAGTATTTT.

The chain employs TRBV28 and TRBJ1-2; 7 bases are shared with TRBD1. CDR3 size: 15 residues. With V trimmed by 8 bases and J by 4 bases, 13 bases remained unmatched. Germline loops: CDR1 MDHEN, CDR2 SYDVKM. The CDR3 loop is CASRKDRAGGYGYTF. In nucleotides, the CDR3 is TGTGCCAGCCGCAAAGATCGGGCAGGGGGCTATGGCTACACCTTC.